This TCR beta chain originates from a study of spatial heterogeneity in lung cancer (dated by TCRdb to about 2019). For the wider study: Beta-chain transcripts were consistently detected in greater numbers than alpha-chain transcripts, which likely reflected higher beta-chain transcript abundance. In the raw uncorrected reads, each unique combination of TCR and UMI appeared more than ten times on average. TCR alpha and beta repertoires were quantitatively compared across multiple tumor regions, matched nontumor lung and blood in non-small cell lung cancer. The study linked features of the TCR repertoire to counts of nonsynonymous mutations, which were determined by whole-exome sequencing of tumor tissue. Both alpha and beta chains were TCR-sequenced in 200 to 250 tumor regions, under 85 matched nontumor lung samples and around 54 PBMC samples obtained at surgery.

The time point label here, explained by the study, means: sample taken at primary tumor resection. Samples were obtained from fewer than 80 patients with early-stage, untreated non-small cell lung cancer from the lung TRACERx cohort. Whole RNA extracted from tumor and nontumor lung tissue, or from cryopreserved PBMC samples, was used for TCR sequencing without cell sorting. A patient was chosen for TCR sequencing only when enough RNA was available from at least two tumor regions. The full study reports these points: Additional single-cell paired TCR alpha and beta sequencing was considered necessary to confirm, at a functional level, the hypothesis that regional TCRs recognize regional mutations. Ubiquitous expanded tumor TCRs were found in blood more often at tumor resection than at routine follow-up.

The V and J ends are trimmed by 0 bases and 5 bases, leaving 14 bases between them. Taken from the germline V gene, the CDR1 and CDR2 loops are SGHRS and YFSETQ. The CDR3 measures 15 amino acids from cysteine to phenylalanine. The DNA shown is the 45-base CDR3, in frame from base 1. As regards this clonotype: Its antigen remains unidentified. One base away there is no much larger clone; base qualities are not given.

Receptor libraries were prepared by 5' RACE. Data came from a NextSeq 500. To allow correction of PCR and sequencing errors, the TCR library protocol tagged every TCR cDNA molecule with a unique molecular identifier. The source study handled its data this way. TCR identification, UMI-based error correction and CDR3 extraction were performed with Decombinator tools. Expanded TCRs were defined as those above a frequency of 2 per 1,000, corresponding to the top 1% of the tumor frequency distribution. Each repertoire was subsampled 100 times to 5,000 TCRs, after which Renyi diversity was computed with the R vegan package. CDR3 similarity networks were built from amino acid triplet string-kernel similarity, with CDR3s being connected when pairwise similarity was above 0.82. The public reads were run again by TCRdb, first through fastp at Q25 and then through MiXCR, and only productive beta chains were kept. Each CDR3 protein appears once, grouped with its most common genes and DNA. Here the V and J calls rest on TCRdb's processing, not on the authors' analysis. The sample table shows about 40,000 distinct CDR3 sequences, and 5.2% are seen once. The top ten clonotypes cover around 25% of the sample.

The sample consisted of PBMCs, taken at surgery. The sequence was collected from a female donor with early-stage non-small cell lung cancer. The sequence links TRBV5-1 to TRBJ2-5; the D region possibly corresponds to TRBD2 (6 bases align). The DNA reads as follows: TGCGCCAGCAGCTTGGCTAGCGAGCCAGTGGAGACCCAGTACTTC. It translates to CASSLASEPVETQYF. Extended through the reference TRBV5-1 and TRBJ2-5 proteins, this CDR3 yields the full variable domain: KAGVTQTPRYLIKTRGQQVTLSCSPISGHRSVSWYQQTPGQGLQFLFEYFSETQRNKGNFPGRFSGRQFSNSRSEMNVSTLELGDSALYLCASSLASEPVETQYFGPGTRLLVL.